This TCR beta chain originates from a study of long-term antiretroviral therapy in people with HIV. Survey-level resolution applied to immunoSEQ assay v3.0. Here immunoSEQ multiplex PCR was the method, and the copy in TCRdb shows in-frame clones only, minus some. The sample includes about 50,000 clones, around 84% seen only once; the top ten take approximately 3.2%. Germline V gene sequence: CDR1 MDHEN, CDR2 SYDVKM. V lost 7 bases and J lost 5, with 8 bases in between. This CDR3 spans 12 amino acids. The sequence was obtained from a woman between 18 and 29 years old with HIV. The specimen was unsorted PBMCs, collected 0.8 years after starting antiretroviral therapy. This chain uses TRBV28 with TRBJ2-2, with unresolved D. CDR3 nucleotides: TGTGCCAGCAATCACGAGACCGGGGAGCTGTTTTTT. Protein sequence: CASNHETGELFF.